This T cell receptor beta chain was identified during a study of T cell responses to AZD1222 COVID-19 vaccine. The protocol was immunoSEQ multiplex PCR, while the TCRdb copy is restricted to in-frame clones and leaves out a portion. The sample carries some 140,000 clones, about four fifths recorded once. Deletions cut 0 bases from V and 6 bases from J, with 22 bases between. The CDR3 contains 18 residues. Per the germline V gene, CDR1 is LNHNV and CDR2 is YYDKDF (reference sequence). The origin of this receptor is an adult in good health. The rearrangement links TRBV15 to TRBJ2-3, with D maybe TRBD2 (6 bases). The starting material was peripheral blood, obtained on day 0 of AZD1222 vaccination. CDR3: CATSRDLSSGGPKDTQYF. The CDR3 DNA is TGTGCCACCAGCAGAGATCTTAGTAGCGGTGGGCCCAAGGATACGCAGTATTTT.